The rows below give T cell receptor beta chains drawn from one sample of a study of blood T cell repertoires in COVID-19. Clones were sequenced by immunoSEQ multiplex PCR, and TCRdb holds only the in-frame ones, with some missing. The sample yields around 150,000 clones, around four fifths seen once. The sample taken for sequencing was PBMCs or T cells enriched from blood (not recorded which). These receptors were obtained from a man in his fifties or sixties who had recovered from COVID-19. Both conserved end residues are part of each CDR3. Each record gives: J gene, D gene, clone size, V gene, CDR3 DNA, CDR3 protein. A D gene is named only where the DNA matches it firmly. Rows give clone size only sometimes, using once, few, many, or a class for an expanded clone.

>TRBJ2-6|TRBD2|.|TRBV5-4
TGTGCCTGGGGCTCCGCGGGGGTGGCTGGGGCCAACGTCCTGACTTTC
CAWGSAGVAGANVLTF
>TRBJ2-7|TRBD1|.|TRBV6-5
TGTGCCAGCAGTATCCGGGACAGCTCCTACGAGCAGTACTTC
CASSIRDSSYEQYF
>TRBJ1-5|TRBD1|.|TRBV12-3/TRBV12-4
TGTGCCAGCAGTTGGGACAGAAATCAGCCCCAGCATTTT
CASSWDRNQPQHF
>TRBJ2-2|.|.|TRBV7-6
TGTGCCAGCAGCGAGAACTCCCCCCCCGGGGAGCTGTTTTTT
CASSENSPPGELFF
>TRBJ2-3|TRBD1|.|TRBV15
TGTGCCACCAGCAGAGACGAGGGGACAGGGGGGACAGATACGCAGTATTTT
CATSRDEGTGGTDTQYF
>TRBJ1-3|.|.|TRBV29-1
TGCAGCGTAGCCCTGGGGGCGCGGGGAAACACCATATATTTT
CSVALGARGNTIYF
>TRBJ1-1|.|.|TRBV29-1
TGCAGCGGGGGGGACAAAAGGTACGGTGAAGCTTTCTTT
CSGGDKRYGEAFF
>TRBJ2-2|.|.|TRBV9
TGTGCCAGCAGCGTCCCGTTTGGCAGGGGTACCGGGGAGCTGTTTTTT
CASSVPFGRGTGELFF
>TRBJ2-1|.|.|TRBV13
TGTGCCAGCAGCTTCTCCCAAGACTACCACAATGAGCAGTTCTTC
CASSFSQDYHNEQFF
>TRBJ2-1|TRBD2|.|TRBV6-5
TGTGCCAGCAGTCTTAGCGGGGGGGCCTACAATGAGCAGTTCTTC
CASSLSGGAYNEQFF
>TRBJ1-5|.|many|TRBV19
TGTGCCAGTAGCAAATCACCGATTGGGGGCCGTAATCAGCCCCAGCATTTT
CASSKSPIGGRNQPQHF
>TRBJ2-5|TRBD2|.|TRBV6-5
TGTGCCAGCAGTTCTTCCGGGACTAGCGCCGAGACCCAGTACTTC
CASSSSGTSAETQYF
>TRBJ1-6|TRBD1|.|TRBV9
TGTGCCAGCAGCGTAGAGGGCAGGGGGTTCAATTCACCCCTCCACTTT
CASSVEGRGFNSPLHF
>TRBJ1-1|TRBD1|.|TRBV4-3
TGCGCCAGCAGCCCTGGGACAGGGAAGGCGAACACTGAAGCTTTCTTT
CASSPGTGKANTEAFF
>TRBJ1-2|TRBD1|.|TRBV5-1
TGCGCCAGCAGCCCCGAACAGGGGCGCTATGGCTACACCTTC
CASSPEQGRYGYTF
>TRBJ1-5|.|.|TRBV7-9
TGTGCCAGCAGCGTATACAATCAGCCCCAGCATTTT
CASSVYNQPQHF
>TRBJ2-2|TRBD2|.|TRBV4-1
TGCGCCAGCAGCCAACACTCCGGGACTAGCGGGGTGAGGGAGCTGTTTTTT
CASSQHSGTSGVRELFF
>TRBJ2-7|.|.|TRBV4-1
TGCGCCAGCAGCCAAGATTTTCCGGGTTTCTACGAGCAGTACTTC
CASSQDFPGFYEQYF
>TRBJ2-1|TRBD2|.|TRBV25-1
TGTGCCAGCAGCCCCCCGGGGAGGGGCCTCTACAATGAGCAGTTCTTC
CASSPPGRGLYNEQFF
>TRBJ1-6|TRBD1|many|TRBV10-3
TGTGCCATCAGCCCCGGGACAGCTCTTTCACCCCTCCACTTT
CAISPGTALSPLHF
>TRBJ1-6|TRBD1|.|TRBV2
TGTGCCAGCAGTGCGGGACAGACCTCACCCCTCCACTTT
CASSAGQTSPLHF
>TRBJ2-4|TRBD2|.|TRBV7-9
TGTGCCAGCAGCCCACTAGCGGGGGGAACCAAAAACATTCAGTACTTC
CASSPLAGGTKNIQYF
>TRBJ2-3|.|.|TRBV27
TGTGCCAGCGGGTTCGTGGGGGGATCTAGCACAGATACGCAGTATTTT
CASGFVGGSSTDTQYF
>TRBJ2-1|TRBD2|.|TRBV15
TGTGCCACCAGCAACCGGGGGAGGGACAATGAGCAGTTCTTC
CATSNRGRDNEQFF
>TRBJ1-2|TRBD1|.|TRBV5-6
TGTGCCAGCAGATCCACAGGGGTGGGCGGCTACACCTTC
CASRSTGVGGYTF
>TRBJ2-2|.|.|TRBV11-2
TGTGCCAGCAGCTCGCCGGGTTCCAAACCCACCGGGGAGCTGTTTTTT
CASSSPGSKPTGELFF
>TRBJ2-7|TRBD2|.|TRBV9
TGTGCCAGCAGCGCGGGAGCGGGGGGGCCTGGGTACGAGCAGTACTTC
CASSAGAGGPGYEQYF
>TRBJ1-3|.|.|TRBV7-2
TGTGCCAGCAGCTTAGTAGGCAGGGTCTCTGGAAACACCATATATTTT
CASSLVGRVSGNTIYF
>TRBJ2-3|TRBD1|.|TRBV20-1
TGCAGTGCTAGTCCGGGGGACAGGGATTTCGATACGCAGTATTTT
CSASPGDRDFDTQYF
>TRBJ1-6|TRBD1|.|TRBV5-6
TGTGCCAGCAGCTCGGGGCCGGGACAGGGAAATTCACCCCTCCACTTT
CASSSGPGQGNSPLHF
>TRBJ1-5|TRBD1|.|TRBV4-2
TGTGCCAGCAGCCCCACCGACAGGGGAGGAAGCAATCAGCCCCAGCATTTT
CASSPTDRGGSNQPQHF
>TRBJ1-2|.|.|TRBV9
TGTGCCAGCAGCGTAGGAGGGAGGGGGGCCTATGGCTACACCTTC
CASSVGGRGAYGYTF
>TRBJ1-1|.|.|TRBV19
TGTGCCAGTACTCCTGGGAGGGCAGGGGTTATCACTGAAGCTTTCTTT
CASTPGRAGVITEAFF
>TRBJ2-7|.|few|TRBV11-2
TGTGCCAGCAGCTTAGAAGGGGCAGGCGAGCAGTACTTC
CASSLEGAGEQYF
>TRBJ1-3|.|.|TRBV18
TGTGCCAGCTCACCACCTAGAGGGATCTCTGGAAACACCATATATTTT
CASSPPRGISGNTIYF
>TRBJ2-3|.|.|TRBV4-3
TGCGCCAGCAGCCAAGATGACACACCTAGCACAGATACGCAGTATTTT
CASSQDDTPSTDTQYF
>TRBJ1-1|TRBD1|few|TRBV3-1/TRBV3-2
TGTGCCAGCAGCCCTACAGGGGGTTGGCCTGAAGCTTTCTTT
CASSPTGGWPEAFF
>TRBJ2-3|.|.|TRBV18
TGTGCCAGCTCCCCCAAGAGAACGGCGGACCAAAAGGGGGATACGCAGTATTTT
CASSPKRTADQKGDTQYF
>TRBJ1-2|TRBD1|.|TRBV9
TGTGCCAGCAGCCCTCGGGACAGCAATGGCTACACCTTC
CASSPRDSNGYTF
>TRBJ2-7|TRBD1|.|TRBV4-3
TGCGCCAGCAGCCGAGCCGGGACAGGGAACGAGCAGTACTTC
CASSRAGTGNEQYF
>TRBJ2-1|TRBD2|.|TRBV11-2
TGTGCCAGCAGCTCTGGACTAGCGAGATACAATGAGCAGTTCTTC
CASSSGLARYNEQFF
>TRBJ2-3|TRBD2|.|TRBV9
TGTGCCAGCAGCGTAGGTTACGGCCTAGCGGGGGGTGGTGATACGCAGTATTTT
CASSVGYGLAGGGDTQYF
>TRBJ2-5|TRBD2|.|TRBV4-1
TGCGCCAGCAGCGCGGGACTAGCGGGTCAGAGAGAGACCCAGTACTTC
CASSAGLAGQRETQYF
>TRBJ1-5|.|.|TRBV5-6
TGTGCCAGCAGCTTGGCAGCGGCCCCGCCCCAGCATTTT
CASSLAAAPPQHF
>TRBJ1-5|TRBD1|.|TRBV2
TGTGCCAGCAGTCGGACAGGGCCCGGGACTCAGCCCCAGCATTTT
CASSRTGPGTQPQHF
>TRBJ2-7|TRBD2|.|TRBV6-4
TGTGCCACCCAGGGGAGTGGGTTTTGGGTAGCGGGGGCAAACGAGCAGTACTTC
CATQGSGFWVAGANEQYF
>TRBJ1-4|TRBD1|.|TRBV19
TGTGCCAGTATGAGAGGACAGGGTGGAAAACTGTTTTTT
CASMRGQGGKLFF
>TRBJ1-4|TRBD1|.|TRBV11-2
TGTGCCAGCAGCCCGGACAGGGCCGGAAAACTGTTTTTT
CASSPDRAGKLFF
>TRBJ1-2|.|.|TRBV9
TGTGCCAGCAGCGTGACAGATAACTATGGCTACACCTTC
CASSVTDNYGYTF
>TRBJ2-5|TRBD2|.|TRBV24-1
TGTGCCACCAGTGATTCGAAGGGACTAGCGGGGGGGACGTACCAAGAGACCCAGTACTTC
CATSDSKGLAGGTYQETQYF
>TRBJ1-1|.|.|TRBV11-2
TGTGCCAGCAGCTTATCTCGGGGGTTTACTGAAGCTTTCTTT
CASSLSRGFTEAFF